One T cell receptor beta chain is described in this entry. Its antigen is not identified. The data belong to a study of cytomegalovirus exposure and HLA in healthy donors. Findings of the study overall: The investigators catalogued 150 or so TCR beta chains as cytomegalovirus-associated. In the roughly 130 validation repertoires, a later analysis found that first-cohort TCR clusters tended to co-occur. Accounts indicate the classifier identified cytomegalovirus status with strong specificity and sensitivity.

Generated by immunoSEQ multiplex PCR, the TCRdb table keeps only in-frame clones and is missing some. The sample records some 160,000 clones, more than 75% being singletons. A roughly 120-subject validation cohort, separate from the approximately 720-subject first cohort, supplied the donors. The receptor's source is a man aged 18 to 30 in good health and CMV-seronegative. Sequencing was done on a sample of PBMCs.

CDR3 region: CASSLGEGYGYTF. The CDR3 DNA reads TGCGCCAGCAGCTTGGGAGAGGGCTATGGCTACACCTTC. The V gene is TRBV5-1, the J gene TRBJ1-2; no clear D. CDR1 and CDR2 from the germline V gene are SGHRS and YFSETQ. The V gene lost 0 bases and the J gene lost 4 bases, with 7 bases spanning the gap. The CDR3 loop spans 13 amino acids. The full variable domain, with the rest looked up from reference TRBV5-1 and TRBJ1-2, is KAGVTQTPRYLIKTRGQQVTLSCSPISGHRSVSWYQQTPGQGLQFLFEYFSETQRNKGNFPGRFSGRQFSNSRSEMNVSTLELGDSALYLCASSLGEGYGYTFGSGTRLTVV.